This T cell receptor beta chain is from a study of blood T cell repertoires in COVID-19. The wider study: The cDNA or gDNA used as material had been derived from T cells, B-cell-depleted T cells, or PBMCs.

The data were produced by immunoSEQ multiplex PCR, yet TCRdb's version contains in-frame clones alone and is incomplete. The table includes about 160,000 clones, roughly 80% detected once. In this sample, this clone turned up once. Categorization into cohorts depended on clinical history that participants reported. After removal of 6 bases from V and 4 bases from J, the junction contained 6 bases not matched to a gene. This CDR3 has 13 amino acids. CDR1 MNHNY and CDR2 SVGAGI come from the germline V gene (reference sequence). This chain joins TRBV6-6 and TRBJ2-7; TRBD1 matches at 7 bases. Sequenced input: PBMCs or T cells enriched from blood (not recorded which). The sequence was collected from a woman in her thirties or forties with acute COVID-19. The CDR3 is CASRQTGPYEQYF. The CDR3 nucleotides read TGTGCCAGCAGGCAGACAGGGCCTTACGAGCAGTACTTC.